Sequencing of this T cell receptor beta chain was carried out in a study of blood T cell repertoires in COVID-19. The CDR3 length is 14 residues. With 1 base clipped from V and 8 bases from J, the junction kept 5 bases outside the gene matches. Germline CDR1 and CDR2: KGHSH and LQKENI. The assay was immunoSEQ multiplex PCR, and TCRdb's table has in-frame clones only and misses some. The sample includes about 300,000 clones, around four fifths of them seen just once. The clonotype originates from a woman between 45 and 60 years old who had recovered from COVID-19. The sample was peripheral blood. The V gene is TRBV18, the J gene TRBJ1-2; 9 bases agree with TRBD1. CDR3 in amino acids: CASSPRSDRGGYTF. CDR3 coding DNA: TGTGCCAGCTCACCACGTTCGGACAGGGGAGGCTACACCTTC.